These 13 T cell receptor beta chains originate from one sample sequenced in a study of blood T cell repertoires in COVID-19. Libraries were prepared by immunoSEQ multiplex PCR; TCRdb keeps only in-frame clonotypes and omits some of them. The table includes about 220,000 clones, nearly 90% detected once. What was sequenced was PBMCs or T cells enriched from blood (not recorded which). These receptors were taken from a man aged 30 to 39 who had been exposed to COVID-19.

The chain combines TRBV6-5 with TRBJ2-3, with TRBD2 matching 9 bases. J gave up 3 bases and V 5 bases, and 3 bases lay outside the gene matches. There are 14 residues in the CDR3. Germline V gives CDR1 MNHEY, CDR2 SVGAGI. CDR3 sequence: CASSPSGETDTQYF. The CDR3 region has the DNA TGTGCCAGCAGTCCTAGCGGGGAAACAGATACGCAGTATTTT.

The rearrangement joins TRBV12-3 or TRBV12-4 to TRBJ2-2; D is unclear. This CDR3 contains 13 residues. Trimming took 7 bases from V and 6 from J, leaving 12 bases between them. The CDR3 spells CASTLWAAGELFF. The CDR3 region has the DNA TGTGCCAGCACCCTTTGGGCAGCCGGGGAGCTGTTTTTT.

This chain connects TRBV18 to TRBJ1-6, with D possibly matching TRBD1 (5 bases). Trimming cost V 6 bases and J 9 bases, with 12 bases left between them. The V gene's germline CDR1 is KGHSH and CDR2 LQKENI. CDR3 length: 13 amino acids. CDR3 loop: CASSLQGGSPLHF. The CDR3 coding sequence is TGTGCCAGCTCCCTCCAGGGAGGTTCACCCCTCCACTTT.

V is TRBV11-2 and J is TRBJ2-7, with 8 bases matching TRBD2. Germline V gene sequence: CDR1 SGHAT, CDR2 FQNNGV. The CDR3 sequence is 15 residues long. J lost 4 bases, V lost 4 bases, and 9 bases had no gene match. This CDR3 reads CASSSRQRETYEQYF. CDR3 bases: TGTGCCAGCAGCTCCCGCCAGCGGGAGACTTACGAGCAGTACTTC.

CDR3 in DNA: TGTGCCAGCAGTGTCTTGGGGAGAGGGGAGCTGTTTTTT. Its protein is CASSVLGRGELFF. The chain couples TRBV2 to TRBJ2-2, with D perhaps TRBD2 (5 bases). The V end lost 4 bases, the J end lost 8 bases, and 11 bases lay between the germline ends. Per the germline V gene, CDR1 is SNHLY and CDR2 is FYNNEI. The CDR3 has 13 residues.

This clone was detected only a few times. The J gene is TRBJ1-3, the V gene TRBV5-1; D is possibly TRBD1 (5 bases). The germline gives CDR1 SGHRS, CDR2 YFSETQ. The V end lost 4 bases, the J end lost 0 bases, and 11 bases lay between the germline ends. The CDR3 is 15 residues long. The chain's CDR3 is CASSDTGFSGNTIYF. Here the CDR3 DNA reads TGCGCCAGCAGCGATACAGGCTTCTCTGGAAACACCATATATTTT.

This clone was observed a single time. V gene TRBV7-2 combines with J gene TRBJ2-5; 10 bases map to TRBD2. This CDR3 has 15 amino acids. With 2 bases clipped from V and 2 bases from J, the junction kept 2 bases outside the gene matches. Germline assignment: CDR1 SGHTA and CDR2 FQGNSA. The CDR3 loop is CASSLQAGGQETQYF. CDR3 DNA: TGTGCCAGCAGCTTACAAGCGGGGGGGCAAGAGACCCAGTACTTC. Full variable domain (remainder filled in from reference TRBV7-2 and TRBJ2-5): GAGVSQSPSNKVTEKGKDVELRCDPISGHTALYWYRQSLGQGLEFLIYFQGNSAPDKSGLPSDRFSAERTGGSVSTLTIQRTQQEDSAVYLCASSLQAGGQETQYFGPGTRLLVL.

This chain links TRBV14 with TRBJ2-5, with D possibly being TRBD1 (5 bases). Between the trimmed V and J ends, which lost 3 bases and 5 bases, there was a span of 16 bases. Germline V gene data show CDR1 as SGHDN and CDR2 as FVKESK. CDR3 size: 15 residues. The CDR3 DNA reads TGTGCCAGCAGCCAGAGACAGCCCTCCGGTGAGACCCAGTACTTC. Encoded protein: CASSQRQPSGETQYF.

This clone was counted a single time. The chain is built from TRBV29-1 and TRBJ1-1, with 8 positions matching TRBD1. V lost 7 bases to trimming and J lost 0 bases; unmatched junction nucleotides: 4. Germline CDR1 is SQVTM and CDR2 is ANQGSEA. The CDR3 covers 13 residues. CDR3 sequence reads: CSAFRGLNTEAFF. In DNA form, the CDR3 reads TGCAGCGCCTTCAGGGGGCTGAACACTGAAGCTTTCTTT.

This sequence joins TRBV4-2 and TRBJ1-2, with D perhaps matching TRBD1 (6 bases). The CDR3 is 14 amino acids. V was pared by 4 bases and J by 5 bases, with 14 bases between. The germline V gene has CDR1 LGHNA and CDR2 YNFKEQ. DNA for the CDR3: TGTGCCAGCAGCCGAGAAGGACAGCCTTATGGCTACACCTTC. Translating gives CASSREGQPYGYTF.

This clone has a single count. The chain uses TRBV9 and TRBJ2-3, with D possibly being TRBD1 (6 bases). V lost 0 bases, J lost 6 bases, and 14 bases lay in between. Germline V gene lookup returns CDR1 SGDLS and CDR2 YYNGEE. The CDR3 runs to 15 residues. The CDR3 DNA sequence: TGTGCCAGCAGCGTAGCAGGGATCCAGGGGGATACGCAGTATTTT. This translates into CASSVAGIQGDTQYF. Variable domain in full (rest from reference TRBV9 and TRBJ2-3): DSGVTQTPKHLITATGQRVTLRCSPRSGDLSVYWYQQSLDQGLQFLIQYYNGEERAKGNILERFSAQQFPDLHSELNLSSLELGDSALYFCASSVAGIQGDTQYFGPGTRLTVL.

The V call is TRBV7-2, the J call TRBJ2-5; the match to TRBD1 covers 8 bases. CDR3 size: 14 residues. Germline-derived CDR1 and CDR2 are SGHTA and FQGNSA. V lost 5 bases and J lost 5; bases outside the gene matches: 7. The CDR3 DNA sequence: TGTGCCAGCAGCCCTCGGGACAGGACTGAGACCCAGTACTTC. It specifies CASSPRDRTETQYF.

The rearrangement uses TRBV4-2 and TRBJ2-7, with D possibly matching TRBD2 (7 bases). There are 12 residues in the CDR3. The germline V gene has CDR1 LGHNA and CDR2 YNFKEQ. Trimming left V 4 bases short and J 8 bases short, with 12 bases between. The CDR3, as DNA: TGTGCCAGCAGCCTCTGGGGGGGCCAGCAGTACTTC. This encodes CASSLWGGQQYF.